These 25 T cell receptor beta chains were all obtained from the same sample, sequenced in a study of blood T cell repertoires in COVID-19. Sequencing was performed with immunoSEQ multiplex PCR; in TCRdb, only in-frame clones are kept and a portion is missing. Among fewer than 40,000 clones listed, 75% to 90% were seen once. Input material: peripheral blood. All receptors derive from a woman older than 75 with active or convalescent COVID-19.

The J gene is TRBJ2-3, the V gene TRBV9; TRBD2 matches 8 bases. Unmatched junction bases numbered 14, after V lost 4 bases and J lost 7 bases. The CDR3 extends over 16 amino acids. Germline CDR1 SGDLS, CDR2 YYNGEE. As DNA, the CDR3 is TGTGCCAGCAGCCGACGGACTAGCAATGGGGAAAATACGCAGTATTTT. Protein sequence: CASSRRTSNGENTQYF.

This clone was seen only once. This rearrangement joins TRBV3-1 (or the pseudogene TRBV3-2) to TRBJ1-3; possible D gene TRBD1, 6 bases. Trimming took 1 base from V and 4 from J, leaving 8 bases between them. Germline V lookup: CDR1 LGHDT, CDR2 YNNKEL (reference sequence). The CDR3 spans 14 residues. The DNA for the CDR3 is TGTGCCAGCAGCCAAGGTACAGGGGGAAACACCATATATTTT. It translates to CASSQGTGGNTIYF.

The rearrangement uses TRBV6-5 and TRBJ1-2; D remains ambiguous. Trimming removed 6 bases from V and 4 bases from J, with 15 bases in between. CDR1 and CDR2 from the germline V gene are MNHEY and SVGAGI. This CDR3 spans 14 amino acids. The CDR3 region is CASRTRRPAYGYTF. CDR3 coding DNA: TGTGCCAGCAGGACACGTCGCCCAGCCTATGGCTACACCTTC.

J is TRBJ1-4 and V is TRBV21-1. TRBV21-1 is marked as a pseudogene. The CDR3 spans 16 residues. The CDR3: CASSNLDGATNEKLFF. CDR3 in DNA: TGTGCCAGCAGCAATTTGGACGGGGCAACTAATGAAAAACTGTTTTTT.

The V gene is TRBV10-3, the J gene TRBJ2-7; D possibly corresponds to TRBD2 (5 bases). The CDR3 spans 15 residues. Germline V lookup: CDR1 ENHRY, CDR2 SYGVKD. The ends were cut back, 4 bases at V and 3 bases at J, with 16 bases in the middle. The CDR3 nucleotides are TGTGCCATCAGTGGTGTGAGGGTTAGGGACTACGAGCAGTACTTC. Its translation is CAISGVRVRDYEQYF.

This clone rates as medium-sized. V usage is TRBV6-1 and J usage is TRBJ1-5; D call uncertain. Per the germline V gene, CDR1 is MNHNS and CDR2 is SASEGT. V was pared by 0 bases and J by 3 bases, with 12 bases between. The CDR3 length is 16 residues. This CDR3 is CASSEAGDSYNQPQHF. In DNA form, the CDR3 reads TGTGCCAGCAGTGAAGCAGGAGATAGCTACAATCAGCCCCAGCATTTT.

The V call is TRBV9, the J call TRBJ2-3; 7 bases map to TRBD2. The V gene end was trimmed by 0 bases and the J gene end by 3 bases; junction bases not matched to a gene: 4. The V gene's germline CDR1 is SGDLS and CDR2 YYNGEE. There are 15 residues in the CDR3. The CDR3 spells CASSVAAGWTDTQYF. In DNA form, the CDR3 reads TGTGCCAGCAGCGTAGCAGCGGGGTGGACAGATACGCAGTATTTT. Drawing the rest from reference TRBV9 and TRBJ2-3, the complete variable domain is DSGVTQTPKHLITATGQRVTLRCSPRSGDLSVYWYQQSLDQGLQFLIQYYNGEERAKGNILERFSAQQFPDLHSELNLSSLELGDSALYFCASSVAAGWTDTQYFGPGTRLTVL.

The chain combines TRBV6-5 with TRBJ2-1; 7 nucleotides agree with TRBD2. V trimming: 0 bases; J trimming: 5 bases; junction bases outside the gene matches: 7. The CDR3 consists of 16 residues. Germline V gene sequence: CDR1 MNHEY, CDR2 SVGAGI. The CDR3 loop reads CASSYSLRGRNNEQFF. In DNA, the CDR3 is TGTGCCAGCAGTTACTCTCTGCGGGGGAGGAACAATGAGCAGTTCTTC.

The V gene is TRBV6-5, the J gene TRBJ1-1; 8 nucleotides agree with TRBD1. Germline lookup yields CDR1 MNHEY and CDR2 SVGAGI. Trimming cost V 2 bases and J 4 bases; bases outside gene matches: 9. CDR3 size: 16 residues. The CDR3 protein is CASSYMTGVLGTEAFF. The DNA for the CDR3 is TGTGCCAGCAGTTACATGACAGGGGTCTTGGGCACTGAAGCTTTCTTT.

CDR3 DNA: TGTGCCAGCAGCCAGGGGACTAGCGGGGGAAATGGGGAGCTGTTTTTT. This sequence encodes CASSQGTSGGNGELFF. The chain links TRBV4-2 to TRBJ2-2; 14 positions match TRBD2. CDR3 length: 16 amino acids. The V segment lost 3 bases and the J segment 8 bases; nucleotides outside the gene matches: 5. Germline-derived CDR1 and CDR2 are LGHNA and YNFKEQ.

This clone was counted once. CDR3 in amino acids: CASRPLRLPRSYEQYF. CDR3 DNA sequence: TGTGCAAGTCGCCCATTGAGACTGCCGCGTTCCTACGAGCAGTACTTC. The chain uses TRBV12-2 and TRBJ2-7; the table gives TRBD2 as D, unverified against the DNA. TRBV12-2 is assigned pseudogene status. CDR3 length equals 16 residues.

The chain carries TRBV5-4 and TRBJ1-1, with D unresolved. With 3 bases removed from V and 1 base from J, the gap between germline ends came to 13 bases. The germline gives CDR1 SGHNT, CDR2 YYREEE (reference sequence). The CDR3 sequence is 15 residues long. DNA for the CDR3: TGTGCCAGCAGCTCCGAGGTAAACCGGAACACTGAAGCTTTCTTT. Protein product: CASSSEVNRNTEAFF.

The V gene is TRBV27, the J gene TRBJ2-7, with unresolved D. Trimming removed 1 base from V and 0 bases from J, with 7 bases in between. This CDR3 spans 14 amino acids. Germline assignment: CDR1 MNHEY and CDR2 SMNVEV (reference sequence). The CDR3 spells CASSLLADSYEQYF. The CDR3 DNA sequence: TGTGCCAGCAGTTTATTGGCAGACTCCTACGAGCAGTACTTC.

The chain joins TRBV1 to TRBJ2-3; the D segment call TRBD2 is taken from the table without a DNA check. TRBV1 is a recognized pseudogene. The length of the CDR3 is 18 residues. CDR3 in amino acids: CTSSHDRLAGLRADTQYF. CDR3 nucleotide sequence: TGCACCAGCAGCCACGACAGACTAGCGGGGTTACGGGCAGATACGCAGTATTTT.

This clone was recorded a few times. The chain is built from TRBV19 and TRBJ1-2, with 8 bases that match TRBD1. This CDR3 is built from 17 residues. Germline loops: CDR1 LNHDA, CDR2 SQIVND (reference sequence). With V trimmed by 1 base and J by 4 bases, 11 bases remained unmatched. CDR3 bases: TGTGCCAGTAGTATAGCCAAAAGTTGGGACAGGAGCTATGGCTACACCTTC. Translated, it gives CASSIAKSWDRSYGYTF.

This clone is deemed medium-sized. The rearrangement joins TRBV25-1 to TRBJ1-1; TRBD1 matches at 9 bases. Trimming at V came to 7 bases and at J to 0 bases, leaving 3 bases not matched to a gene. Germline assignment: CDR1 MGHDK and CDR2 SYGVNS. The CDR3 is 14 residues long. The CDR3 bases are TGTGCCAGCACGAGGACAGGGGTGAACACTGAAGCTTTCTTT. As protein: CASTRTGVNTEAFF. Using reference TRBV25-1 and TRBJ1-1 for the parts outside the CDR3, the full variable domain is EADIYQTPRYLVIGTGKKITLECSQTMGHDKMYWYQQDPGMELHLIHYSYGVNSTEKGDLSSESTVSRIRTEHFPLTLESARPSHTSQYLCASTRTGVNTEAFFGQGTRLTVV.

The V and J genes are TRBV4-1 and TRBJ1-1, with D uncertain. This CDR3 contains 14 residues. In germline, CDR1 is MGHRA, CDR2 YSYEKL. Trimming stripped 2 bases from V and 4 bases from J, with 11 bases between. The CDR3 nucleotides are TGCGCCAGCAGCCAATTCCCCCGGAGCACTGAAGCTTTCTTT. As protein: CASSQFPRSTEAFF.

The chain is built from TRBV5-5 and TRBJ1-1; a weak D match, TRBD1 (6 bases). The V gene's germline CDR1 is SGHKS and CDR2 YYEKEE (reference sequence). This CDR3 comprises 15 residues. Between the trimmed V and J ends, which lost 3 bases and 1 base, there was a span of 13 bases. As DNA, the CDR3 is TGTGCCAGCAGCTCCCGCCAGGGACAGAACACTGAAGCTTTCTTT. This gives the protein CASSSRQGQNTEAFF.

The rearrangement uses TRBV9 and TRBJ2-2; TRBD1 matches at 7 bases. Germline loops: CDR1 SGDLS, CDR2 YYNGEE. This CDR3 contains 15 residues. V trimming: 5 bases; J trimming: 4 bases; junction bases outside the gene matches: 8. CDR3 DNA: TGTGCCAGCAGTCTAGACAGGGCGACCACCGGGGAGCTGTTTTTT. It yields the protein CASSLDRATTGELFF.

V is TRBV6-5 and J is TRBJ1-4, with D perhaps TRBD1 (6 bases). CDR1 and CDR2 from the germline V gene are MNHEY and SVGAGI. The CDR3 is made up of 13 amino acids. Trimming stripped 8 bases from V and 10 bases from J, with 17 bases between. CDR3: CASADQGLRKLFF. In DNA form, the CDR3 reads TGTGCCAGCGCAGATCAGGGGTTGCGAAAACTGTTTTTT.

The chain has TRBV6-2 or TRBV6-3 and TRBJ2-5; 8 bases fit TRBD2. CDR1 is MNHEY and CDR2 is SVGEGT in the germline V gene. CDR3 length equals 18 residues. J gave up 7 bases and V 5 bases, and 21 bases lay outside the gene matches. CDR3 nucleotide sequence: TGTGCCAGCAGTGACCCCCGACAACTAGCGGAAGGGCCGGGGACCCAGTACTTC. This gives the protein CASSDPRQLAEGPGTQYF.

This rearrangement joins TRBV27 to TRBJ1-1; D uncertain. The germline V gene has CDR1 MNHEY and CDR2 SMNVEV (reference sequence). V was clipped by 7 bases and J by 3 bases, with 15 bases between them. The CDR3 covers 14 residues. The CDR3 DNA follows: TGTGCCAGCAAAATACTACCGGAGGACACTGAAGCTTTCTTT. It encodes CASKILPEDTEAFF.

The chain couples TRBV6-5 to TRBJ2-7; TRBD1 matches at 10 bases. The germline CDR1 and CDR2 sequences are MNHEY and SVGAGI. This CDR3 is built from 16 residues. The V gene end was trimmed by 1 base and the J gene end by 2 bases; junction bases not matched to a gene: 5. Written as DNA, the CDR3 is TGTGCCAGCAGTTACTTCCGACAGGGGGCTCCCTACGAGCAGTACTTC. Translating gives CASSYFRQGAPYEQYF.

This chain connects TRBV2 to TRBJ2-7; D not certain. Deletions cut 4 bases from V and 0 bases from J, with 7 bases between. Germline loops: CDR1 SNHLY, CDR2 FYNNEI. The length of the CDR3 is 13 residues. CDR3 amino acids: CASSVYSSYEQYF. CDR3 DNA sequence: TGTGCCAGCAGTGTCTACAGCTCCTACGAGCAGTACTTC.

J is TRBJ1-3 and V is TRBV2; D is perhaps TRBD1 (5 bases). In germline, CDR1 is SNHLY, CDR2 FYNNEI. The ends were cut back, 4 bases at V and 2 bases at J, with 9 bases in the middle. The CDR3 is made up of 14 amino acids. This chain's CDR3 is CASSGWGAGNTIYF. The CDR3 nucleotides read TGTGCCAGCAGTGGTTGGGGGGCTGGAAACACCATATATTTT.